This TCR beta chain came from a study of blood T cell repertoires in COVID-19. Study in general: There were acute and convalescent COVID-19 samples, and they came from the United States, Italy and Spain.

This clone showed up many times. Authors' methods: Estimation of nucleated cell counts relied on the amplification of reference gene primers. TCRdb's table, derived via immunoSEQ multiplex PCR, lists solely in-frame clones and lacks some. V and J calls plus clone size are reproduced from that table; the DNA served to infer D and trimming. The sample lists tens of thousands of clones, under 85% occurring once. Germline V CDR1 and CDR2: MNHEY, SVGEGT. The V segment lost 6 bases and the J segment 6 bases; nucleotides outside the gene matches: 13. The CDR3 runs 16 residues. The chain joins TRBV6-2 or TRBV6-3 to TRBJ2-2; 7 bases agree with TRBD2. The sequence derives from a woman aged 80 or over with acute or convalescent COVID-19. The specimen sequenced was peripheral blood. CDR3 nucleotide sequence: TGTGCCAGCAGCAATCCGGGACCCCGGGGGGCCGGGGAGCTGTTTTTT. It specifies CASSNPGPRGAGELFF.